The T cell receptor beta chain under discussion was sequenced for a study of Graves' ophthalmopathy and Graves' hyperthyroidism. Whole-study results and caveats: Both an approximately 70% sensitivity and an approximately 76% specificity characterized the model's predictions of ophthalmopathy progression. Detected in blood as well were most expanded thyroid clonotypes with frequency above 0.001.

Transcripts of RNA were the source for amplifying TCR beta CDR3 regions. An initial RT-PCR round employing HTBI primers preceded a second-round multiplex PCR. TCRdb recomputed calls from the multiplex PCR reads with MiXCR, one row per CDR3 protein. Of about 210,000 distinct CDR3 sequences listed, roughly 27% are singletons. To note about this clonotype: Its cognate antigen is unknown.

If patients had other autoimmune diseases, uncontrolled infections, pregnancy or lactation, they were excluded. Clinicians made diagnoses from clinical symptoms, serum thyroxine, TRAb, thyroid ultrasound and orbital computed tomography. Germline assignment: CDR1 SGHTA and CDR2 FQGNSA. V gave up 2 bases and J gave up 0 bases, with 13 bases separating them. This CDR3 comprises 16 residues. The receptor's source is a man aged 45-60 years with Graves' ophthalmopathy. The chain uses TRBV7-2 and TRBJ2-5; D unresolved. The specimen sequenced was peripheral blood. Here the CDR3 reads CASSLRRQMYQETQYF. The DNA of the CDR3 is TGTGCCAGCAGCTTAAGGCGACAAATGTACCAAGAGACCCAGTACTTC.